Listed below are T cell receptor beta chains from one sample, sequenced in a study of T-cell reconstitution after alpha-beta-depleted transplantation in children. From the PCR reads, TCRdb called clonotypes with MiXCR, one entry per CDR3 protein. The data contain approximately 170,000 distinct CDR3 sequences, around 10% of them seen just once; the ten biggest clones take up under 15%. This specimen consisted of PBMCs, obtained before TCRalphabeta/CD19-depleted stem cell transplant. These receptors came from a boy between 2 and 10 years old with acute myeloid leukemia, due to receive a stem cell transplant. Both conserved end residues are part of each CDR3.

CDR3aa: CASSQSASGSSYNEQFF; j_gene: TRBJ2-1; v_gene: TRBV3-1
CDR3aa: CASSFGPLDGYTF; j_gene: TRBJ1-2; v_gene: TRBV12-3/TRBV12-4
CDR3aa: CASSQGRGLMNTEAFF; j_gene: TRBJ1-1; v_gene: TRBV4-1
CDR3aa: CSALYTPGQGPYNEQFF; j_gene: TRBJ2-1; v_gene: TRBV20-1
CDR3aa: CASSQDSRLTEQFF; j_gene: TRBJ2-1; v_gene: TRBV3-1
CDR3aa: CATSPLRPFQETQYF; j_gene: TRBJ2-5; v_gene: TRBV5-6
CDR3aa: CASSTWLEGKETQYF; j_gene: TRBJ2-5; v_gene: TRBV11-2
CDR3aa: CASSQASSNQPQHF; j_gene: TRBJ1-5; v_gene: TRBV4-1
CDR3aa: CASGTYEQYF; j_gene: TRBJ2-7; v_gene: TRBV25-1
CDR3aa: CASSLLQVGSYNEQFF; j_gene: TRBJ2-1; v_gene: TRBV28
CDR3aa: CASSLYTEAFF; j_gene: TRBJ1-1; v_gene: TRBV7-9
CDR3aa: CASSPTDLYSGNTIYF; j_gene: TRBJ1-3; v_gene: TRBV18
CDR3aa: CASSQGAQNSPLHF; j_gene: TRBJ1-6; v_gene: TRBV3-1
CDR3aa: CAISGDQNSPLHF; j_gene: TRBJ1-6; v_gene: TRBV10-3
CDR3aa: CAIRLTGDTEAFF; j_gene: TRBJ1-1; v_gene: TRBV10-3
CDR3aa: CASRFQASGGAYEQFF; j_gene: TRBJ2-1; v_gene: TRBV12-3/TRBV12-4
CDR3aa: CASSYGQGSSGANVLTF; j_gene: TRBJ2-6; v_gene: TRBV6-5
CDR3aa: CSASYDADEQFF; j_gene: TRBJ2-1; v_gene: TRBV20-1
CDR3aa: CSVVSGELFF; j_gene: TRBJ2-2; v_gene: TRBV29-1
CDR3aa: CASSLGRVTNTEAFF; j_gene: TRBJ1-1; v_gene: TRBV7-3
CDR3aa: CASRPGTLGFDTQYF; j_gene: TRBJ2-3; v_gene: TRBV12-3/TRBV12-4
CDR3aa: CCATPTSGATLYNEQFF; j_gene: TRBJ2-1; v_gene: TRBV20-1
CDR3aa: CSGLGHSNQPQHF; j_gene: TRBJ1-5; v_gene: TRBV20-1
CDR3aa: CSARGSPGATNEKLFF; j_gene: TRBJ1-4; v_gene: TRBV20-1
CDR3aa: CSGTSDGNYGYTF; j_gene: TRBJ1-2; v_gene: TRBV29-1
CDR3aa: CASSLGTYTGELFF; j_gene: TRBJ2-2; v_gene: TRBV12-3/TRBV12-4
CDR3aa: CASSEETGNQETQYF; j_gene: TRBJ2-5; v_gene: TRBV2
CDR3aa: CASSLGGLAGGLSTDTQYF; j_gene: TRBJ2-3; v_gene: TRBV11-2
CDR3aa: CASQARGASYEQYF; j_gene: TRBJ2-7; v_gene: TRBV28
CDR3aa: CATKSPLTRPDTGELFF; j_gene: TRBJ2-2; v_gene: TRBV19
CDR3aa: CASSEYPPGTGELFF; j_gene: TRBJ2-2; v_gene: TRBV6-1
CDR3aa: CASSLTRVTEAFF; j_gene: TRBJ1-1; v_gene: TRBV7-2
CDR3aa: CASSPPRRDRSTDTQYF; j_gene: TRBJ2-3; v_gene: TRBV7-8
CDR3aa: CATSRGGQGKNNEQFF; j_gene: TRBJ2-1; v_gene: TRBV15
CDR3aa: CASSLSGRSYEQYF; j_gene: TRBJ2-7; v_gene: TRBV7-9
CDR3aa: CASSPYDSRDRVIENEQYF; j_gene: TRBJ2-7; v_gene: TRBV28
CDR3aa: CASSQDQREEGIF; j_gene: TRBJ2-1; v_gene: TRBV12-3/TRBV12-4
CDR3aa: CASSLLVYADEQFF; j_gene: TRBJ2-1; v_gene: TRBV12-3/TRBV12-4
CDR3aa: CSARDLAATNYGYTF; j_gene: TRBJ1-2; v_gene: TRBV20-1
CDR3aa: CASSLAGVVYNEQFF; j_gene: TRBJ2-1; v_gene: TRBV7-2
CDR3aa: CASSLRQGNEQYF; j_gene: TRBJ2-7; v_gene: TRBV5-5
CDR3aa: CAISDQQGKYGYTF; j_gene: TRBJ1-2; v_gene: TRBV10-3
CDR3aa: CASAAGTTDTQYF; j_gene: TRBJ2-3; v_gene: TRBV6-1
CDR3aa: CASSSDRGTGELFF; j_gene: TRBJ2-2; v_gene: TRBV11-1
CDR3aa: CASSFETSGRIYNEQFF; j_gene: TRBJ2-1; v_gene: TRBV5-4
CDR3aa: CAFCLAQGLWMSNQPQHF; j_gene: TRBJ1-5; v_gene: TRBV2
CDR3aa: CATSRARAEGIEQFF; j_gene: TRBJ2-1; v_gene: TRBV15
CDR3aa: CASSQEGLSTETQYF; j_gene: TRBJ2-5; v_gene: TRBV6-2/TRBV6-3
CDR3aa: CASSPDRESYEQYF; j_gene: TRBJ2-7; v_gene: TRBV28
CDR3aa: CASSRLGGEAFF; j_gene: TRBJ1-1; v_gene: TRBV3-1
CDR3aa: CASSTSGRSVDEQFF; j_gene: TRBJ2-1; v_gene: TRBV7-9
CDR3aa: CASSKGQGAANFYGYTF; j_gene: TRBJ1-2; v_gene: TRBV5-4
CDR3aa: CASSGGTSTDTQYF; j_gene: TRBJ2-3; v_gene: TRBV5-1
CDR3aa: CASTLTESYTEAFF; j_gene: TRBJ1-1; v_gene: TRBV5-6
CDR3aa: CASSDWTASNLPPKAFF; j_gene: TRBJ1-1; v_gene: TRBV2